Included here is one T cell receptor (beta chain) sequence, with context. CDR1 and CDR2 (germline): GTSNPN, SVGIG (reference sequence). The CDR3 is 14 amino acids. V lost 4 bases, J lost 4 bases, and 16 bases lay in between. The record originates from a study of blood T cell repertoires in COVID-19. In the study overall: In each case, the material was cDNA or gDNA derived from T cells, B-cell-depleted T cells, or PBMCs.

Sequenced by immunoSEQ multiplex PCR; TCRdb stores in-frame clones only, minus some. The sample lists fewer than 350,000 clones; 75% to 90% were seen once. The TCR originated in a woman in her 30s who had been exposed to COVID-19. The chain couples TRBV30 to TRBJ2-5, with D possibly TRBD2 on 6 matching bases. Material for sequencing was PBMCs or T cells enriched from blood (not recorded which). The CDR3 protein is CAWNFDLGGETQYF. CDR3 nucleotide sequence: TGTGCCTGGAATTTTGATCTGGGAGGAGAGACCCAGTACTTC.